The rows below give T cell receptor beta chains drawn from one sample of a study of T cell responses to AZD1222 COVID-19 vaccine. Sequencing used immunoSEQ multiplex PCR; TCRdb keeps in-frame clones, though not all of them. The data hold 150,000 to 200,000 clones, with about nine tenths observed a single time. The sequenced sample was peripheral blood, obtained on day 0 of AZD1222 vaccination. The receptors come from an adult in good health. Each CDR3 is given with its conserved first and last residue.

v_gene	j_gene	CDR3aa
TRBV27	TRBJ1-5	CASSEQTANQPQHF
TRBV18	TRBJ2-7	CASSPPARGTYEQYF
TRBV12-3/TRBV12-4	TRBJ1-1	CASSLVGIGPAFF
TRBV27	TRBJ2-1	CASSLISVPHEQFF
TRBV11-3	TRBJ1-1	CASRITGGEAFF
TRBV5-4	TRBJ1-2	CASSLALNYGYTF
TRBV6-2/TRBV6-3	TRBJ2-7	CASSYSSEGNLDEQYF
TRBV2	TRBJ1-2	CASSGREFDYGYTF
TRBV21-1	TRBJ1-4	CASKVPPREKLFF
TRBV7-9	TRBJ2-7	CASKRGTEYEQYF
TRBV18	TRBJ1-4	CASTIGGARLFF
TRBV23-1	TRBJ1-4	CASSRGQGEMRVLFF
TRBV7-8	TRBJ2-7	CASSREGVHEQYF
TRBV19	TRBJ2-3	CASSPSGRGTDTQYF
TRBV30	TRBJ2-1	CAWSAWERDHFNEQFF
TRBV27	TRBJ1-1	CASTMGTEAFF
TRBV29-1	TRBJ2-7	CSFSGERYEQYF
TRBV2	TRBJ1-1	CASRVGVQISTEAFF
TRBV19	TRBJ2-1	CASSIADGVASYNEQFF
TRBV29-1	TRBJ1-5	CSVVSGSSNQPQHF
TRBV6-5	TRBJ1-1	CASQPGTGKNTEAFF
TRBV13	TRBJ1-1	CASRNGGDRGMNTEAFF
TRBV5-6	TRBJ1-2	CASTITGQGTNYGYTF
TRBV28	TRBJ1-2	CATSTGGRAYGYTF
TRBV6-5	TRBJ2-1	CASSLDLVEQFF
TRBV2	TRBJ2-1	CASYGLAGSEQFF
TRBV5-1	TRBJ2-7	CASSSLRVPYEQYF
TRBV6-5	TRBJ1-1	CASSYGGIGTEAFF
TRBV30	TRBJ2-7	CAWTIRPPYEQYF
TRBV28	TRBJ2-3	CASSVSHAGKDTQYF
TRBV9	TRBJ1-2	CASSATGTYGYTF
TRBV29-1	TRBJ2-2	CSVPTGGANTGELFF
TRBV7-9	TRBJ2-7	CASTPGGEQYF
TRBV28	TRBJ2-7	CASSRAGQYRSYEQYF
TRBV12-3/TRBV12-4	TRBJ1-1	CASSLEGEAFF
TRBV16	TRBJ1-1	CASSQFPATREYTEAFF
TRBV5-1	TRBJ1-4	CASSIVGARTNEKLFF
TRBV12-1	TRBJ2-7	CASRYQGFSYEQYF
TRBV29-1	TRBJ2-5	CSVDRDEETQYF
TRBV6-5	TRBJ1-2	CASSRTTGLGYTF
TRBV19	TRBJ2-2	CASSGGMPNTGELFF
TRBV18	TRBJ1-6	CASSLRQGGLNSPLHF
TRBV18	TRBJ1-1	CASSPDVLGTEAFF
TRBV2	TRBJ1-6	CASSGQSSYNSPLHF
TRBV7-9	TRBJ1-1	CASSVKGQVRNTEAFF